A selection of T cell receptor beta chains follows, all from one sample in a study of cytomegalovirus exposure and HLA in healthy donors. Sequencing used immunoSEQ multiplex PCR; TCRdb keeps in-frame clones, though not all of them. The sample lists some 200,000 clones; more than 60% were seen once. Specimen: PBMCs. These receptors all stem from a girl aged 2 to 9 in good health and CMV-seronegative. Each CDR3 is given with its conserved first and last residue. Each record gives: J gene, V gene, clone size, D gene, CDR3 protein, CDR3 DNA. D genes are given only for firm matches. Expanded clones are given a class, and other clones once, few, many or no size at all.

TRBJ2-1	TRBV15	.	.	CATSKKRKTSYNEQFF	TGTGCCACCAGCAAAAAACGGAAGACTAGCTACAATGAGCAGTTCTTC
TRBJ1-2	TRBV6-5	once	.	CASRQGKVYGYTF	TGTGCCAGCAGACAGGGCAAGGTCTATGGCTACACCTTC
TRBJ1-1	TRBV6-5	few	TRBD1	CASSYSSGTGNTEAFF	TGTGCCAGCAGTTACTCCTCCGGGACAGGGAACACTGAAGCTTTCTTT
TRBJ2-7	TRBV4-2	.	TRBD1	CASSRTGSYEQYF	TGTGCCAGCAGCCGGACAGGCTCCTACGAGCAGTACTTC
TRBJ2-3	TRBV2	.	.	CASIGGRATDTQYF	TGTGCCAGCATTGGTGGCAGGGCGACAGATACGCAGTATTTT
TRBJ2-1	TRBV13	few	TRBD1	CASIEGAGSPYNEQFF	TGTGCCAGCATAGAGGGGGCTGGGTCCCCCTACAATGAGCAGTTCTTC
TRBJ2-7	TRBV7-8	.	.	CASSRDTLYEQYF	TGTGCCAGCAGCCGAGACACACTCTACGAGCAGTACTTC
TRBJ1-1	TRBV6-5	.	.	CASSSQGGGNTEAFF	TGTGCCAGCAGTTCACAGGGAGGGGGGAACACTGAAGCTTTCTTT
TRBJ1-1	TRBV7-9	.	.	CASSRGNTEAFF	TGTGCCAGCAGCCGGGGTAACACTGAAGCTTTCTTT
TRBJ2-3	TRBV4-2	.	.	CASSLGIAFSNSDTQYF	TGTGCCAGCAGCCTTGGAATAGCGTTTAGTAATTCAGATACGCAGTATTTT
TRBJ2-1	TRBV7-9	.	TRBD2	CATTSGTNNEQFF	TGTGCCACGACTAGCGGGACCAACAATGAGCAGTTCTTC
TRBJ2-5	TRBV5-1	.	.	CASSLGAPQETQYF	TGCGCCAGCAGCTTGGGGGCACCCCAAGAGACCCAGTACTTC
TRBJ2-3	TRBV7-2	once	.	CASSPWAGTDTQYF	TGTGCCAGCAGTCCCTGGGCAGGCACAGATACGCAGTATTTT
TRBJ2-3	TRBV2	.	.	CASSERGRYTDTQYF	TGTGCCAGCAGTGAACGGGGGAGATACACAGATACGCAGTATTTT
TRBJ2-3	TRBV21-1	.	.	CASSKGGGRDTDTQYF	TGTGCCAGCAGCAAAGGAGGCGGGAGAGACACAGATACGCAGTATTTT
TRBJ2-7	TRBV6-5	.	TRBD2	CASRDTGGTYEQYF	TGTGCCAGCAGAGACACCGGGGGGACCTACGAGCAGTACTTC
TRBJ2-3	TRBV30	few	.	CAWSWDIPDTQYF	TGTGCCTGGAGTTGGGACATTCCAGATACGCAGTATTTT
TRBJ2-5	TRBV19	.	TRBD2	CASKRTSVQETQYF	TGTGCCAGTAAACGGACTAGCGTGCAAGAGACCCAGTACTTC
TRBJ2-7	TRBV19	.	TRBD1	CASSRWDREAEQYF	TGTGCCAGTAGCCGTTGGGACAGGGAAGCCGAGCAGTACTTC
TRBJ2-7	TRBV11-2	.	TRBD1	CASSRSGTGLSYEQYF	TGTGCCAGCAGCAGATCTGGGACAGGGCTATCCTACGAGCAGTACTTC
TRBJ1-2	TRBV4-1	.	.	CASSPNPGVVYGYTF	TGCGCCAGCAGCCCGAACCCAGGGGTCGTTTATGGCTACACCTTC
TRBJ1-2	TRBV5-1	.	TRBD1	CASSPTGTGNGYTF	TGCGCCAGCAGCCCTACCGGGACAGGGAACGGCTACACCTTC